One and the same sample provided the 12 T cell receptor beta chains below, sequenced in a study of CD8 T cells in Susac syndrome. It was with random hexamers that roughly 0.5 to 1 ug RNA was reverse transcribed. TCRdb analysed the immunoSEQ multiplex PCR reads with MiXCR anew, one entry per CDR3 protein. The sample contains some 220,000 distinct CDR3 sequences, 95% of which appear only once. Sequenced input: CD4+ T cells from PBMCs. The receptors stem from a human donor with multiple sclerosis.

The rearrangement joins TRBV12-3 or TRBV12-4 to TRBJ2-4; D is unresolved. This CDR3 comprises 13 residues. Trimming shortened V by 3 bases and J by 1 base, and 4 bases separated the two germline ends. The CDR3 loop is CASSFPAKNIQYF. CDR3 DNA: TGTGCCAGCAGTTTTCCGGCCAAAAACATTCAGTACTTC.

The V and J genes are TRBV4-1 and TRBJ1-1, with a weak D call TRBD1 (6 bases). Germline V gene lookup returns CDR1 MGHRA and CDR2 YSYEKL. The length of the CDR3 is 15 residues. Between the trimmed V and J ends, which lost 0 bases and 0 bases, there was a span of 8 bases. Here the CDR3 DNA reads TGCGCCAGCAGCCAAGAACGGACAGTGAACACTGAAGCTTTCTTT. Translation: CASSQERTVNTEAFF.

The rearrangement links TRBV7-2 to TRBJ2-3; tentative D call: TRBD2 (6 bases). The germline gives CDR1 SGHTA, CDR2 FQGNSA. There are 12 residues in the CDR3. Trimming took off 4 bases at V and 11 bases at J, with 13 bases between the two ends. CDR3: CASSSGLRQQYF. CDR3 nucleotide sequence: TGTGCCAGCAGCTCCGGACTACGCCAGCAGTATTTT.

The chain links TRBV20-1 to TRBJ1-1; the match to TRBD1 covers 7 bases. Germline CDR1 and CDR2: DFQATT and SNEGSKA (reference sequence). The length of the CDR3 is 15 residues. V trimming: 4 bases; J trimming: 3 bases; junction bases outside the gene matches: 11. CDR3 loop: CSATSGQAGDTEAFF. In DNA form, the CDR3 reads TGCAGTGCTACTTCCGGACAGGCTGGGGACACTGAAGCTTTCTTT.

The chain couples TRBV27 to TRBJ2-7; 10 nucleotides agree with TRBD2. Germline lookup yields CDR1 MNHEY and CDR2 SMNVEV (reference sequence). Unmatched junction bases numbered 15, after V lost 2 bases and J lost 5 bases. The CDR3 spans 18 residues. The CDR3 loop is CASSLLASGRRRLDEQYF. The CDR3 DNA follows: TGTGCCAGCAGTTTACTTGCTAGCGGGAGACGTCGCTTGGACGAGCAGTACTTC.

The V call is TRBV7-2, the J call TRBJ2-2; no clear D. Germline CDR1 is SGHTA and CDR2 is FQGNSA. The CDR3 runs to 14 residues. Trimming left V 4 bases short and J 4 bases short, with 10 bases between. Here the CDR3 DNA reads TGTGCCAGCAGCTCAGGATCAATCACCGGGGAGCTGTTTTTT. Amino acids: CASSSGSITGELFF.

The V call is TRBV4-1, the J call TRBJ2-2, with 10 nucleotides matching TRBD2. From germline, CDR1 is MGHRA and CDR2 YSYEKL. The CDR3 spans 16 residues. The trim removed 6 bases at V and 4 bases at J, leaving 8 bases unmatched. Written as DNA, the CDR3 is TGCGCCAGCAGTGTCGAGCTAGCGGGAGTCACCGGGGAGCTGTTTTTT. This gives the protein CASSVELAGVTGELFF.

The chain is built from TRBV27 and TRBJ2-1; D gene uncertain. CDR1 MNHEY and CDR2 SMNVEV come from the germline V gene (reference sequence). Trimming cost V 6 bases and J 12 bases, with 15 bases left between them. The CDR3 is 12 amino acids. The CDR3 sequence: CASRDPGTVQFF. Written as DNA, the CDR3 is TGTGCCAGCAGGGATCCCGGCACGGTGCAGTTCTTC.

This chain links TRBV27 with TRBJ2-7; D gene ambiguous. Germline assignment: CDR1 MNHEY and CDR2 SMNVEV (reference sequence). V was shortened by 3 bases and J by 3 bases, with 12 bases between the two germline ends. The CDR3 has 14 amino acids. The CDR3 is CASSFLRPGYEQYF. The CDR3 region has the DNA TGTGCCAGCAGTTTCCTGAGGCCTGGCTACGAGCAGTACTTC.

The chain is built from TRBV6-5 and TRBJ2-5; maybe TRBD2 (7 bases). V was clipped by 10 bases and J by 4 bases, with 19 bases between them. Germline V gene data show CDR1 as MNHEY and CDR2 as SVGAGI. The CDR3 runs 14 residues. The CDR3 protein is CATSTGGPAETQYF. CDR3 in DNA: TGTGCCACTTCGACGGGGGGCCCGGCAGAGACCCAGTACTTC.

The CDR3 coding sequence is TGCGCCAGCAGCCAAGGGGGCGGGGGATACAATGAGCAGTTCTTC. Amino acid sequence: CASSQGGGGYNEQFF. The chain employs TRBV4-1 and TRBJ2-1, with 7 bases matching TRBD2. In germline, CDR1 is MGHRA, CDR2 YSYEKL. The CDR3 covers 15 residues. After removal of 1 base from V and 4 bases from J, the junction contained 4 bases not matched to a gene.

The chain is built from TRBV24-1 and TRBJ2-1; 11 bases are shared with TRBD1. Germline CDR1 reads KGHDR; CDR2 reads SFDVKD. The ends lost 5 bases at V and 7 bases at J; junction bases unmatched: 3. There are 14 residues in the CDR3. DNA of the CDR3: TGTGCCACCAGTGGGGGGACAGGGGGTAATGAGCAGTTCTTC. Protein product: CATSGGTGGNEQFF.